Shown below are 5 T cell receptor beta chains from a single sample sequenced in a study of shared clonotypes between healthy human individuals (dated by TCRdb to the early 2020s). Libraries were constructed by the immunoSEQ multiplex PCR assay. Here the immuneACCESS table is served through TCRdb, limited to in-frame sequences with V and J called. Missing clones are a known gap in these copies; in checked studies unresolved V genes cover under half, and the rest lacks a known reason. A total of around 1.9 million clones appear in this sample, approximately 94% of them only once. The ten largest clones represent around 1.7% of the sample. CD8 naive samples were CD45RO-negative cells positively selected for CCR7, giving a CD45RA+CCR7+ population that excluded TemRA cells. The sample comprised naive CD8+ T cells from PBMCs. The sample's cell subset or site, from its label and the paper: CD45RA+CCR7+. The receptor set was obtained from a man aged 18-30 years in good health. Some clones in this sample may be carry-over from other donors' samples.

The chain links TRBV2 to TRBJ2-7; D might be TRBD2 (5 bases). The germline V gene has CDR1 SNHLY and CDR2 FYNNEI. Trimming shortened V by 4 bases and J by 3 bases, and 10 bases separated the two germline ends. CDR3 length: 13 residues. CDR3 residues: CASSGSGIYEQYF. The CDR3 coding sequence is TGTGCCAGCAGTGGATCGGGGATCTACGAGCAGTACTTC.

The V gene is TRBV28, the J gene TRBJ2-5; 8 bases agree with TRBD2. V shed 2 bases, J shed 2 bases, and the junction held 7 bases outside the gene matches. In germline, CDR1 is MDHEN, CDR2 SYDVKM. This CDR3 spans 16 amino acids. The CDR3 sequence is CASSLGVSGIQETQYF. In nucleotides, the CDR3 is TGTGCCAGCAGTTTAGGTGTTAGCGGGATACAAGAGACCCAGTACTTC.

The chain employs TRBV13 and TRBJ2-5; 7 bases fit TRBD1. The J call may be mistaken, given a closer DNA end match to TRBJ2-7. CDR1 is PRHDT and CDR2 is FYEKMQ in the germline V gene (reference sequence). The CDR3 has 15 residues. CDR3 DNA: TGTGCCAGCAGCTTATCGGAGACAGGGCTATACGAGCAGTACTTC. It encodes CASSLSETGLYEQYF.

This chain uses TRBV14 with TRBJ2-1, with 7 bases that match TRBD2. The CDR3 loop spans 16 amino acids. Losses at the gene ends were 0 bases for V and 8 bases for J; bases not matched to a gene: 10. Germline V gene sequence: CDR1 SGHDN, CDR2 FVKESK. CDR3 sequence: CASSQEVGEGEDEQFF. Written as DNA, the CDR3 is TGTGCCAGCAGCCAAGAAGTGGGGGAGGGCGAGGATGAGCAGTTCTTC.

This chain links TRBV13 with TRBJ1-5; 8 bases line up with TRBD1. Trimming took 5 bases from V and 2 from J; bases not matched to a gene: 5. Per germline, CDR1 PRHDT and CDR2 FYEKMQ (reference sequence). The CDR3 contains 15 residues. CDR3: CASSKTGVGNQPQHF. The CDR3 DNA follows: TGTGCCAGCAGCAAGACAGGGGTTGGCAATCAGCCCCAGCATTTT. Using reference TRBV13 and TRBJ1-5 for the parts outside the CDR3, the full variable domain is AAGVIQSPRHLIKEKRETATLKCYPIPRHDTVYWYQQGPGQDPQFLISFYEKMQSDKGSIPDRFSAQQFSDYHSELNMSSLELGDSALYFCASSKTGVGNQPQHFGDGTRLSIL.